Sequencing of this T cell receptor (beta chain) was carried out in a study of Graves' ophthalmopathy and Graves' hyperthyroidism. Study-wide findings and caveats: This model predicted ophthalmopathy progression (sensitivity 65% to 71%, specificity about 72%).

Notes on this clonotype: As yet, its antigen is unknown.

Hyperthyroidism patients, all newly diagnosed, had under 2 months' duration and ages of 18 to 65. Patients were diagnosed from clinical symptoms, serum thyroxine, TRAb, thyroid ultrasound and orbital computed tomography. The CDR3 runs to 12 residues. Germline-derived CDR1 and CDR2 are SEHNR and FQNEAQ (reference sequence). V shed 5 bases and J shed 5 bases, with 10 bases lying between them. As the template, RNA transcripts were used to amplify TCR beta CDR3 regions. An initial RT-PCR round employing HTBI primers preceded a second-round multiplex PCR. TCRdb re-called the multiplex PCR reads through MiXCR, storing one row per CDR3 protein. Among 300,000 to 400,000 distinct CDR3 sequences, about a sixth were seen once, and the ten largest hold roughly 2.4%.

This clonotype was sampled from an adult woman with stable Graves' hyperthyroidism. Sequencing was done on a sample of peripheral blood. V is TRBV7-9 and J is TRBJ2-7; possible D gene TRBD2, 5 bases. CDR3 sequence reads: CASSERTDEQYF. DNA of the CDR3: TGTGCCAGCAGCGAACGGACTGACGAGCAGTACTTC. Full variable domain (rest looked up from reference TRBV7-9 and TRBJ2-7): DTGVSQNPRHKITKRGQNVTFRCDPISEHNRLYWYRQTLGQGPEFLTYFQNEAQLEKSRLLSDRFSAERPKGSFSTLEIQRTEQGDSAMYLCASSERTDEQYFGPGTRLTVT.